This TCR delta chain was retrieved from a study of delta chain sequences of gamma delta T cells (TCRdb year 2017). In its sample, this clone comes out as large (0.1 to 1%). This receptor's antigen is unknown. Within one base of it there is no much larger clone, and no base qualities were kept. Libraries were built with 5' RACE. The sequencer listed for this sample is Illumina MiSeq. Public reads were reanalyzed in TCRdb with CATT, and rows carrying the same DNA were merged afterwards. The sample includes some 700 delta-chain clones, with less than 40% observed a single time. The leading ten clones occupy roughly 44% of the sample. The TCR was taken from a human donor in good health. Sequenced material: either unsorted cells or a sorted T cell fraction (not recorded which).

The sequenced DNA: TGTGCCTGTGACACCGCCGGGTCCGCGAGCTCCTGGGACACCCGACAGATGTTTTTC. Its translation reads: CACDTAGSASSWDTRQMFF. The chain uses TRDV2 and TRDJ3, with the D gene too uncertain to name. The V end loses 0 bases and the J end loses 0 bases, and a stretch of 14 bases separates them. CDR1 is given as GEAIGNYY and CDR2 as EKD, both from the germline V gene. The CDR3 covers 19 residues, taking in both the cysteine and the phenylalanine. Only the CDR3 DNA is retained, 57 bases long and in frame from the first base.